The next 5 T cell receptor beta chains were all read from a single sample in a study of metastatic and nonmetastatic thyroid tumors. No patient received treatment before thyroid surgery. TCRdb recomputed clones from the PCR reads via MiXCR. This repertoire shows roughly 65,000 clones, approximately 15% found once; its top ten account for 6.5%. The sample consisted of blood. The origin of the receptors is a male donor with papillary thyroid cancer or a benign thyroid nodule (not recorded which). Some clones in this sample may be carry-over from other donors' samples.

The table lists this clone with a few counts. A clone one base away is much larger, so this may be a read error. The chain employs TRBV2 and TRBJ2-1, with 8 bases that match TRBD2. The germline V gene encodes CDR1 SNHLY and CDR2 FYNNEI. The junction had 12 bases not matched to a gene; V was cut back by 5 bases and J by 9 bases. The CDR3 length is 15 residues. DNA of the CDR3: TGTGCCAGCAGTCCCCGGGGGGGATGGCCGGGTGAGCAGTTCTTC. This translates into CASSPRGGWPGEQFF. The variable domain in full, completed from reference TRBV2 and TRBJ2-1, reads EPEVTQTPSHQVTQMGQEVILRCVPISNHLYFYWYRQILGQKVEFLVSFYNNEISEKSEIFDDQFSVERPDGSNFTLKIRSTKLEDSAMYFCASSPRGGWPGEQFFGPGTRLTVL.

This chain links TRBV29-1 with TRBJ2-3; 8 bases match TRBD1. There are 14 residues in the CDR3. Trimming at V came to 7 bases and at J to 2 bases, leaving 8 bases not matched to a gene. From germline, CDR1 is SQVTM and CDR2 ANQGSEA. In DNA, the CDR3 is TGCAGCGCGGCTCAGGGGGCTTCCACAGATACGCAGTATTTT. It codes for CSAAQGASTDTQYF.

This clone was observed a handful of times. A much larger clone lies one base from this, so it may be a read error. The genes are TRBV6-2 or TRBV6-3 and TRBJ1-4; 7 nucleotides agree with TRBD1. The J segment lost 6 bases and the V segment lost 5 bases, leaving 18 bases of the junction unmatched. The length of the CDR3 is 18 residues. CDR1 is MNHEY, CDR2 SVGEGT, per germline. CDR3 amino acids: CASSDRDHGLQRDEKLFF. Written as DNA, the CDR3 is TGTGCCAGCAGTGACAGGGACCATGGACTCCAGAGGGATGAAAAACTGTTTTTT.

This clone was counted at least ten times. The chain links TRBV5-1 to TRBJ1-1; D gene unclear. Germline CDR1 reads SGHRS; CDR2 reads YFSETQ. The CDR3 length is 15 residues. Trimming pared 4 bases from V and 3 bases from J, leaving 16 bases between. The chain's CDR3 is CASSEDLHLDTEAFF. The DNA for the CDR3 is TGCGCCAGCAGCGAGGATTTGCATCTGGACACTGAAGCTTTCTTT.

This clone was counted many times. The J gene is TRBJ2-1, the V gene TRBV6-1, with 8 nucleotides matching TRBD2. This CDR3 has 14 residues. Trimming at V came to 6 bases and at J to 3 bases, leaving 4 bases not matched to a gene. Germline assignment: CDR1 MNHNS and CDR2 SASEGT. The CDR3 DNA reads as TGTGCCAGCAGCAAGAGCGGGAGCTACAATGAGCAGTTCTTC. Translation: CASSKSGSYNEQFF.